Shown below are 25 T cell receptor beta chains from a single sample sequenced in a study of blood T cell repertoires in COVID-19. Some clones are missing from TCRdb's copy, which holds only in-frame ones; the method was immunoSEQ multiplex PCR. Of around 240,000 clones detected, around 87% appear once; the ten largest clones hold around 2.9%. Sequenced: peripheral blood. Source of these receptors: a woman under 40 who had recovered from COVID-19.

The CDR3: CASSLASQETQYF. CDR3 nucleotide sequence: TGTGCCAGCAGCCTTGCTAGCCAGGAGACCCAGTACTTC. The V and J genes are TRBV5-5 and TRBJ2-5; possibly TRBD2 for D (5 bases). Germline loops: CDR1 SGHKS, CDR2 YYEKEE (reference sequence). V lost 4 bases, J lost 5 bases, and 12 bases lay in between. The CDR3 is 13 amino acids.

J is TRBJ1-2 and V is TRBV27; 9 bases are a match to TRBD1. Unmatched junction bases numbered 8, after V lost 5 bases and J lost 1 base. Germline V CDR1 and CDR2: MNHEY, SMNVEV (reference sequence). This CDR3 contains 16 residues. The CDR3 DNA follows: TGTGCCAGCAGTCATCAACCGGGACAGGGTAACTATGGCTACACCTTC. This encodes CASSHQPGQGNYGYTF.

The gene calls are TRBV6-1 and TRBJ1-5; D is undetermined. Germline V gene lookup returns CDR1 MNHNS and CDR2 SASEGT. The CDR3 totals 18 residues. V was cut by 2 bases and J by 5 bases, with 22 bases left in between. This CDR3 is CASSEKIAVALLYQPQHF. CDR3 in DNA: TGTGCCAGCAGTGAAAAAATAGCGGTAGCCCTACTCTATCAGCCCCAGCATTTT.

The rearrangement joins TRBV13 to TRBJ2-7, with 9 nucleotides matching TRBD1. The CDR3 covers 14 residues. The germline V gene encodes CDR1 PRHDT and CDR2 FYEKMQ (reference sequence). V shed 4 bases, J shed 6 bases, and the junction held 7 bases outside the gene matches. CDR3 bases: TGTGCCAGCAGCTCCCGGGACAGGGAGGCCGAGCAGTACTTC. It specifies CASSSRDREAEQYF.

This clone was seen a single time. The chain links TRBV7-6 to TRBJ2-7, with a possible D match to TRBD2 (5 bases). CDR1 and CDR2 from the germline V gene are SGHVS and FNYEAQ. This CDR3 is 16 amino acids long. V shed 0 bases and J shed 3 bases, with 15 bases lying between them. This chain's CDR3 is CASSLARSGGSYEQYF. CDR3 in DNA: TGTGCCAGCAGCTTAGCGCGGTCAGGAGGAAGCTACGAGCAGTACTTC. Using reference TRBV7-6 and TRBJ2-7 for the parts outside the CDR3, the full variable domain is GAGVSQSPRYKVTKRGQDVALRCDPISGHVSLYWYRQALGQGPEFLTYFNYEAQQDKSGLPNDRFSAERPEGSISTLTIQRTEQRDSAMYRCASSLARSGGSYEQYFGPGTRLTVT.

The chain carries TRBV29-1 and TRBJ2-7; weak D call: TRBD1 (5 bases). Deletions cut 5 bases from V and 0 bases from J, with 11 bases between. Germline CDR1 and CDR2: SQVTM and ANQGSEA. This CDR3 contains 13 residues. The CDR3 DNA sequence: TGCAGCGTTCAGGGCACCGACTCCTACGAGCAGTACTTC. Its protein product is CSVQGTDSYEQYF.

This clone was detected once. The chain has TRBV14 and TRBJ1-1; D unclear. CDR3 length: 13 amino acids. Per the germline V gene, CDR1 is SGHDN and CDR2 is FVKESK. Trimming removed 4 bases at V and 9 bases at J, with 15 bases between. DNA of the CDR3: TGTGCCAGCAGCCCGGCTCTACAGCTCAAAGCTTTCTTT. Translating gives CASSPALQLKAFF.

V usage is TRBV27 and J usage is TRBJ2-2; 9 nucleotides line up with TRBD2. The germline V gene has CDR1 MNHEY and CDR2 SMNVEV (reference sequence). The CDR3 totals 16 residues. V lost 4 bases and J lost 0; bases outside the gene matches: 3. The CDR3 DNA follows: TGTGCCAGCAGTTCGAGCGGGGGGCCGAACACCGGGGAGCTGTTTTTT. Translation gives CASSSSGGPNTGELFF.

This clone was found a few times. The chain has TRBV5-6 and TRBJ2-3, with a possible D match to TRBD2 (5 bases). This CDR3 has 15 amino acids. Germline V gene sequence: CDR1 SGHDT, CDR2 YYEEEE. Deletions cut 1 base from V and 5 bases from J, with 14 bases between. CDR3 loop: CASSLPGLMGDTQYF. The DNA of the CDR3 is TGTGCCAGCAGCTTGCCCGGACTCATGGGAGATACGCAGTATTTT.

V gene TRBV6-1 combines with J gene TRBJ2-7; maybe TRBD1 (6 bases). The CDR3 is 15 amino acids. V gave up 3 bases and J gave up 5 bases, with 17 bases separating them. The germline V gene has CDR1 MNHNS and CDR2 SASEGT. The CDR3 region is CASSDGRDNWNEQYF. CDR3 sequence (DNA): TGTGCCAGCAGTGATGGCAGGGACAACTGGAACGAGCAGTACTTC.

The chain links TRBV7-9 to TRBJ2-2; D might be TRBD1 (5 bases). V lost 6 bases, J lost 1 base, and 9 bases lay in between. CDR3 length equals 14 residues. Looked up from germline, CDR1 is SEHNR and CDR2 is FQNEAQ (reference sequence). The CDR3 spells CASSSTGNTGELFF. The CDR3 nucleotides are TGTGCCAGCAGTTCTACAGGGAACACCGGGGAGCTGTTTTTT.

The rearrangement joins TRBV7-3 to TRBJ2-3, with 7 bases lining up with TRBD2. The CDR3 has 15 residues. Germline-derived CDR1 and CDR2 are SGHTA and FQGTGA. V was pared by 5 bases and J by 2 bases, with 7 bases of the junction left unmatched. The CDR3 loop reads CASSRDYRNTDTQYF. The DNA for the CDR3 is TGTGCCAGCAGCCGGGACTACCGCAACACAGATACGCAGTATTTT.

The CDR3 region has the DNA TGTGCCAGCAGCTTAGAGACAGGGAGGTATGGCGGGGAGCTGTTTTTT. It encodes CASSLETGRYGGELFF. This rearrangement joins TRBV11-3 to TRBJ2-2; D is possibly TRBD1 (7 bases). CDR1 is SGHNT, CDR2 YENEEA, per germline. Between the trimmed V and J ends, which lost 0 bases and 7 bases, there was a span of 15 bases. The CDR3 contains 16 residues.

This chain joins TRBV11-2 and TRBJ2-7, with 7 bases identical to TRBD1. The CDR3 extends over 16 amino acids. CDR1 SGHAT and CDR2 FQNNGV come from the germline V gene. V lost 0 bases to trimming and J lost 3 bases; unmatched junction nucleotides: 8. CDR3 loop: CASSLDGRTGVYEQYF. As DNA, the CDR3 is TGTGCCAGCAGCTTAGATGGTAGAACAGGGGTCTACGAGCAGTACTTC.

The chain uses TRBV11-2 and TRBJ1-3; 10 nucleotides line up with TRBD1. The CDR3 covers 15 residues. V shed 3 bases and J 7 bases; nucleotides not matched to a gene: 6. Germline lookup yields CDR1 SGHAT and CDR2 FQNNGV. This CDR3 reads CASSFGQGEVNTIYF. In DNA, the CDR3 is TGTGCCAGCAGCTTTGGACAGGGGGAGGTGAACACCATATATTTT. The full variable domain, its missing parts supplied by reference TRBV11-2 and TRBJ1-3, is EAGVAQSPRYKIIEKRQSVAFWCNPISGHATLYWYQQILGQGPKLLIQFQNNGVVDDSQLPKDRFSAERLKGVDSTLKIQPAKLEDSAVYLCASSFGQGEVNTIYFGEGSWLTVV.

The V call is TRBV30, the J call TRBJ1-4; D is ambiguous. V lost 0 bases to trimming and J lost 4 bases, with 9 bases between them. CDR3 size: 14 residues. Germline CDR1 is GTSNPN and CDR2 is SVGIG (reference sequence). CDR3 sequence: CAWSVPVFNEKLFF. As DNA, the CDR3 is TGTGCCTGGAGTGTACCAGTTTTTAATGAAAAACTGTTTTTT.

The chain recombines TRBV9 with TRBJ2-3; TRBD2 matches 9 bases. The CDR3 has 18 amino acids. The trim removed 4 bases at V and 2 bases at J, leaving 14 bases unmatched. Germline V gene lookup returns CDR1 SGDLS and CDR2 YYNGEE. The CDR3 bases are TGTGCCAGCAGCCCCGGCACTAGCGGGCCAGGGAACACAGATACGCAGTATTTT. Translating gives CASSPGTSGPGNTDTQYF.

This chain connects TRBV5-1 to TRBJ1-2; the D gene is possibly TRBD1 (6 bases). Looked up from germline, CDR1 is SGHRS and CDR2 is YFSETQ. The CDR3 runs 15 residues. The ends were cut back, 2 bases at V and 3 bases at J, with 14 bases in the middle. The CDR3 bases are TGCGCCAGCAGCTTACAGGGATTAGGGGACTATGGCTACACCTTC. Residues: CASSLQGLGDYGYTF.

The rearrangement links TRBV29-1 to TRBJ2-1; 9 nucleotides match TRBD2. Germline V gene lookup returns CDR1 SQVTM and CDR2 ANQGSEA. The CDR3 is made up of 13 amino acids. V shed 7 bases and J 12 bases; nucleotides not matched to a gene: 13. The CDR3 protein is CSANPSGVPTQFF. CDR3 coding DNA: TGCAGCGCTAATCCTAGCGGGGTCCCAACGCAGTTCTTC.

The J gene is TRBJ2-7, the V gene TRBV29-1, with 8 bases matching TRBD1. The junction had 4 bases not matched to a gene; V was cut back by 2 bases and J by 4 bases. The CDR3 is 13 residues long. The germline gives CDR1 SQVTM, CDR2 ANQGSEA. CDR3 region: CSVETDRGYEQYF. The DNA for the CDR3 is TGCAGCGTTGAAACCGACAGGGGTTACGAGCAGTACTTC.

V is TRBV25-1 and J is TRBJ1-1; 11 bases align to TRBD1. Germline lookup yields CDR1 MGHDK and CDR2 SYGVNS. CDR3 length: 16 residues. Losses at the gene ends were 6 bases for V and 4 bases for J; bases not matched to a gene: 10. CDR3 bases: TGTGCCAGCAGGCCACACACGGGGACAGGGGGCACTGAAGCTTTCTTT. Translation gives CASRPHTGTGGTEAFF.

The chain uses TRBV5-1 and TRBJ1-1; no firm D call. The V gene lost 3 bases and the J gene lost 4 bases, with 10 bases spanning the gap. The CDR3 runs to 13 residues. The germline CDR1 and CDR2 sequences are SGHRS and YFSETQ. The CDR3 bases are TGCGCCAGCAGCTCTGAATCGGGCACTGAAGCTTTCTTT. Translation gives CASSSESGTEAFF.

In its sample, this clone was seen once. The rearrangement uses TRBV19 and TRBJ1-2, with D tentatively TRBD1 (6 bases). CDR1 and CDR2 (germline): LNHDA, SQIVND (reference sequence). V was shortened by 6 bases and J by 5 bases, with 10 bases between the two germline ends. The CDR3 is 12 amino acids. The CDR3 region has the DNA TGTGCCAGTAGACAGGGTCGGTATGGCTACACCTTC. It encodes CASRQGRYGYTF.

The chain couples TRBV14 to TRBJ2-2; D might be TRBD1 (5 bases). The length of the CDR3 is 17 residues. The ends were cut back, 3 bases at V and 0 bases at J, with 14 bases in the middle. Germline loops: CDR1 SGHDN, CDR2 FVKESK. CDR3 DNA: TGTGCCAGCAGCCACAACGACAGAATAACGAACACCGGGGAGCTGTTTTTT. It encodes CASSHNDRITNTGELFF. Full variable domain (missing parts from reference TRBV14 and TRBJ2-2): EAGVTQFPSHSVIEKGQTVTLRCDPISGHDNLYWYRRVMGKEIKFLLHFVKESKQDESGMPNNRFLAERTGGTYSTLKVQPAELEDSGVYFCASSHNDRITNTGELFFGEGSRLTVL.

This chain connects TRBV11-2 to TRBJ2-3, with D unclear. Germline CDR1 reads SGHAT; CDR2 reads FQNNGV. The CDR3 contains 15 residues. Deletions cut 5 bases from V and 2 bases from J, with 14 bases between. In DNA, the CDR3 is TGTGCCAGCAGCCCCCTAGGTTCGTACACAGATACGCAGTATTTT. The encoded protein is CASSPLGSYTDTQYF.